This passage covers 31 T cell receptor beta chains from one sample sequenced in a study of CD8 T cells in Susac syndrome. Reverse transcription of roughly 0.45 to 1 ug RNA was performed with random hexamers. TCRdb ran MiXCR on the immunoSEQ multiplex PCR reads and lists one entry per CDR3 protein. The sample carries 70,000 to 100,000 distinct CDR3 sequences, 90% to 97% recorded once. Material for sequencing was CD8+ T cells from PBMCs. The receptors shown here come from a human donor with Susac syndrome.

The chain joins TRBV15 to TRBJ2-5; TRBD2 is a possible D gene (6 bases). There are 15 residues in the CDR3. The V gene's germline CDR1 is LNHNV and CDR2 YYDKDF (reference sequence). Trimming pared 2 bases from V and 4 bases from J, leaving 14 bases between. DNA of the CDR3: TGTGCCACCAGCAGACGACGGGGGTCGGGAGAGACCCAGTACTTC. This codes for CATSRRRGSGETQYF.

Only one count was recorded for this clonotype. The rearrangement joins TRBV6-5 to TRBJ1-6; the match to TRBD1 covers 7 bases. The germline V gene has CDR1 MNHEY and CDR2 SVGAGI. V was clipped by 8 bases and J by 8 bases; unmatched bases: 6. The CDR3 consists of 13 residues. In DNA form, the CDR3 reads TGTGCCAGCGGGGGACAGACGGATTCACCCCTCCACTTT. Amino acids: CASGGQTDSPLHF.

The CDR3 here is CSARGGLGLAKNIQYF. The CDR3 bases are TGCAGTGCTAGAGGGGGACTGGGTTTGGCCAAAAACATTCAGTACTTC. The V gene is TRBV20-1, the J gene TRBJ2-4; possibly TRBD2 for D (6 bases). Germline CDR1 is DFQATT and CDR2 is SNEGSKA (reference sequence). The CDR3 spans 16 residues. V lost 1 base and J 1 base, leaving 14 bases between the germline ends.

The chain couples TRBV6-5 to TRBJ1-2, with D perhaps TRBD1 (6 bases). The germline V gene encodes CDR1 MNHEY and CDR2 SVGAGI. CDR3 length: 16 amino acids. Trimming removed 2 bases at V and 1 base at J, with 14 bases between. CDR3 coding DNA: TGTGCCAGCAGTTACGATTTCGGGGGGCTTAACTATGGCTACACCTTC. Translating it yields CASSYDFGGLNYGYTF.

The chain recombines TRBV20-1 with TRBJ1-2; TRBD1 matches 7 bases. The CDR3 has 16 amino acids. The V gene's germline CDR1 is DFQATT and CDR2 SNEGSKA (reference sequence). J was trimmed by 0 bases and V by 3 bases; bases with no gene match: 10. In nucleotides, the CDR3 is TGCAGTGCTAGGGGTGCAGACGACAGGGCTAACTATGGCTACACCTTC. Protein: CSARGADDRANYGYTF.

The rearrangement links TRBV25-1 to TRBJ1-1; 7 nucleotides align to TRBD1. Unmatched junction bases numbered 4, after V lost 2 bases and J lost 4 bases. CDR1 MGHDK and CDR2 SYGVNS come from the germline V gene. CDR3 length: 14 residues. CDR3 nucleotide sequence: TGTGCCAGCAGTGAACGGGACAGCTCCACTGAAGCTTTCTTT. Translating gives CASSERDSSTEAFF.

J is TRBJ1-1 and V is TRBV9; no definite D call. The CDR3 runs 16 residues. Trimming cost V 4 bases and J 7 bases, with 23 bases left between them. Germline CDR1 reads SGDLS; CDR2 reads YYNGEE. The CDR3 DNA sequence: TGTGCCAGCAGCCCCGACCAGGCGAGGTTTCGGTATGAAGCTTTCTTT. Protein sequence: CASSPDQARFRYEAFF.

The J gene is TRBJ1-1, the V gene TRBV18, with D tentatively TRBD1 (5 bases). Germline V gene sequence: CDR1 KGHSH, CDR2 LQKENI. Trimming shortened V by 2 bases and J by 1 base, and 11 bases separated the two germline ends. The CDR3 spans 15 residues. The CDR3 DNA reads as TGTGCCAGCTCACCAGAAGGGACTGCGAACACTGAAGCTTTCTTT. Translation: CASSPEGTANTEAFF.

The rearrangement links TRBV7-2 to TRBJ2-1; tentative D call: TRBD1 (6 bases). V lost 5 bases and J lost 7, with 15 bases in between. Per the germline V gene, CDR1 is SGHTA and CDR2 is FQGNSA. The CDR3 runs 14 residues. Written as DNA, the CDR3 is TGTGCCAGCAGCCCCACAGGGAATAGAAATGAGCAGTTCTTC. Translation gives CASSPTGNRNEQFF.

The gene calls are TRBV4-2 and TRBJ1-1; no clear D gene. This CDR3 comprises 14 residues. Trimming took off 2 bases at V and 2 bases at J, with 9 bases between the two ends. Looked up from germline, CDR1 is LGHNA and CDR2 is YNFKEQ. CDR3: CASSQLTANTEAFF. The CDR3 DNA sequence: TGTGCCAGCAGCCAACTCACAGCCAACACTGAAGCTTTCTTT.

The chain has TRBV11-2 and TRBJ2-7, with 8 positions matching TRBD1. J was trimmed by 4 bases and V by 7 bases; bases with no gene match: 12. This CDR3 contains 15 residues. Germline V gives CDR1 SGHAT, CDR2 FQNNGV. The chain's CDR3 is CASTIGDRSIYEQYF. As DNA, the CDR3 is TGTGCCAGCACCATAGGGGACAGGTCCATTTACGAGCAGTACTTC.

The chain employs TRBV4-2 and TRBJ2-1; D may correspond to TRBD1 or TRBD2 (5 bases each). V lost 1 base, J lost 6 bases, and 7 bases lay in between. This CDR3 is built from 13 residues. The germline V gene has CDR1 LGHNA and CDR2 YNFKEQ. CDR3 nucleotides: TGTGCCAGCAGCCAAGGGGGGACCAATGAGCAGTTCTTC. It encodes CASSQGGTNEQFF.

The gene calls are TRBV4-3 and TRBJ1-1; possible D gene TRBD1, 6 bases. V lost 0 bases to trimming and J lost 0 bases, with 14 bases between them. CDR3 length: 17 residues. CDR1 is LGHNA, CDR2 YSLEER, per germline. The CDR3 DNA reads TGCGCCAGCAGCCAAGAGTGGGGGCGGCCCATGAACACTGAAGCTTTCTTT. Translated: CASSQEWGRPMNTEAFF.

The V gene is TRBV9, the J gene TRBJ1-1, with D hard to call. CDR1 SGDLS and CDR2 YYNGEE come from the germline V gene. Trimming shortened V by 0 bases and J by 3 bases, and 6 bases separated the two germline ends. The CDR3 covers 13 residues. CDR3 region: CASSVGGDTEAFF. DNA of the CDR3: TGTGCCAGCAGCGTAGGTGGAGACACTGAAGCTTTCTTT.

A word on this clonotype: One end of the junction is discordant with germline, which a read error may explain. The gene calls are TRBV5-4 and TRBJ2-7; TRBD1 aligns across 8 bases. From germline, CDR1 is SGHNT and CDR2 YYREEE (reference sequence). This CDR3 has 15 residues. CDR3 region: CASNLVGQGSYEQYF. For the CDR3, the DNA is TGTGCCAGCAACTTGGTAGGACAGGGCTCCTACGAGCAGTACTTC.

As regards this clonotype: A read error may produce the germline difference seen at one junction end. The rearrangement joins TRBV7-7 to TRBJ1-1; TRBD1 is a possible D gene (5 bases). The germline V gene has CDR1 SSHAT and CDR2 FNYEAQ (reference sequence). This CDR3 contains 15 residues. The CDR3 DNA reads TGTGCTAGCAGCTTAGAAGCGGGGCAGAACACTGAAGCTTTCTTT. It specifies CASSLEAGQNTEAFF.

This clonotype appeared a single time. This chain links TRBV13 with TRBJ1-1; the match to TRBD1 covers 7 bases. The CDR3 extends over 15 amino acids. V lost 5 bases, J lost 0 bases, and 6 bases stayed unmatched. Looked up from germline, CDR1 is PRHDT and CDR2 is FYEKMQ (reference sequence). The DNA of the CDR3 is TGTGCCAGCAGCCCCGGGACAGACATGAACACTGAAGCTTTCTTT. Translated: CASSPGTDMNTEAFF.

This clonotype was recorded only once. J is TRBJ2-5 and V is TRBV6-5; unclear D gene. CDR1 is MNHEY and CDR2 is SVGAGI in the germline V gene. This CDR3 region has 13 residues. Deletions cut 6 bases from V and 3 bases from J, with 11 bases between. The CDR3 bases are TGTGCCAGCAGGCCGGGTTTTGAAGAGACCCAGTACTTC. It encodes CASRPGFEETQYF.

The CDR3, as DNA: TGCAGTGCTAGAGGCCTACAGGGGGCAATGGGCGAAGCTTTCTTT. Encoded protein: CSARGLQGAMGEAFF. V usage is TRBV20-1 and J usage is TRBJ1-1, with TRBD1 matching over 9 bases. This CDR3 is 15 amino acids long. V was clipped by 1 base and J by 8 bases; unmatched bases: 11. Germline values: CDR1 DFQATT, CDR2 SNEGSKA (reference sequence).

This sequence joins TRBV5-1 and TRBJ1-2, with D possibly being TRBD1 (5 bases). This CDR3 is built from 15 residues. Germline V gene lookup returns CDR1 SGHRS and CDR2 YFSETQ. With 4 bases removed from V and 1 base from J, the gap between germline ends came to 14 bases. CDR3: CASSLKTDFNYGYTF. The DNA of the CDR3 is TGCGCCAGCAGCCTGAAGACAGACTTTAACTATGGCTACACCTTC.

V and J are TRBV13 and TRBJ2-2; D call uncertain. Looked up from germline, CDR1 is PRHDT and CDR2 is FYEKMQ (reference sequence). Trimming removed 5 bases at V and 0 bases at J, with 7 bases between. This CDR3 has 14 residues. Here the CDR3 DNA reads TGTGCCAGCAGCCAAGGACCGAACACCGGGGAGCTGTTTTTT. Its translation is CASSQGPNTGELFF.

V usage is TRBV29-1 and J usage is TRBJ2-7; TRBD1 matches at 10 bases. J lost 5 bases, V lost 4 bases, and 5 bases had no gene match. The germline V gene encodes CDR1 SQVTM and CDR2 ANQGSEA. The CDR3 spans 13 residues. The CDR3 DNA is TGCAGCGTTGTGGGACAGGGGTCCCACGAGCAGTACTTC. It yields the protein CSVVGQGSHEQYF.

V usage is TRBV3-1 and J usage is TRBJ1-1; no clear D. V was trimmed by 3 bases and J by 0 bases, leaving 14 bases between them. The germline V gene encodes CDR1 LGHDT and CDR2 YNNKEL (reference sequence). The CDR3 covers 16 residues. DNA for the CDR3: TGTGCCAGCAGCCAGAGAGGAAAACGAATGAACACTGAAGCTTTCTTT. Encoded protein: CASSQRGKRMNTEAFF.

J is TRBJ2-3 and V is TRBV24-1, with D possibly being TRBD1 (6 bases). The CDR3 loop spans 15 amino acids. Trimming cost V 6 bases and J 0 bases, with 12 bases left between them. Germline V gene lookup returns CDR1 KGHDR and CDR2 SFDVKD. The CDR3, as DNA: TGTGCCACCAGTAAGCGTGACAGGAGCACAGATACGCAGTATTTT. Protein sequence: CATSKRDRSTDTQYF.

The chain has TRBV10-3 and TRBJ2-7; 8 positions agree with TRBD1. The CDR3 is 16 amino acids. In germline, CDR1 is ENHRY, CDR2 SYGVKD. Trimming at V came to 1 base and at J to 7 bases, leaving 12 bases not matched to a gene. The CDR3 coding sequence is TGTGCCATCAGTGAGTTCGGGCAGGGGGCCTACGCAGAGCAGTACTTC. Protein: CAISEFGQGAYAEQYF.

This clonotype was observed a single time. J is TRBJ2-7 and V is TRBV2; D is undetermined. The CDR3 has 16 amino acids. With 2 bases removed from V and 3 bases from J, the gap between germline ends came to 17 bases. Germline V CDR1 and CDR2: SNHLY, FYNNEI. CDR3 sequence reads: CASSENGQVIGYEQYF. For the CDR3, the DNA is TGTGCCAGCAGTGAAAATGGTCAGGTCATAGGCTACGAGCAGTACTTC.

The gene calls are TRBV25-1 and TRBJ1-6; possibly TRBD1 for D (6 bases). This CDR3 comprises 14 residues. Germline V gives CDR1 MGHDK, CDR2 SYGVNS. Trimming shortened V by 5 bases and J by 7 bases, and 12 bases separated the two germline ends. CDR3 DNA sequence: TGTGCCAGCAGTTGGGACAAGGGCAATTCACCCCTCCACTTT. Its protein product is CASSWDKGNSPLHF.

This rearrangement joins TRBV12-3 or TRBV12-4 to TRBJ1-3, with a possible D match to TRBD1 (5 bases). The length of the CDR3 is 13 residues. V was cut by 3 bases and J by 2 bases, with 5 bases left in between. CDR3 nucleotides: TGTGCCAGCAGTTTGACAGCTGGAAACACCATATATTTT. Protein: CASSLTAGNTIYF.

This chain joins TRBV7-6 and TRBJ2-1; D possibly matches TRBD1 or TRBD2 (5 bases each). The length of the CDR3 is 15 residues. The ends were cut back, 1 base at V and 9 bases at J, with 16 bases in the middle. CDR1 is SGHVS and CDR2 is FNYEAQ in the germline V gene. Here the CDR3 reads CASSLGGAAWGEQFF. The CDR3 DNA is TGTGCCAGCAGCTTAGGAGGGGCCGCGTGGGGTGAGCAGTTCTTC.

The rearrangement joins TRBV30 to TRBJ2-7; D is perhaps TRBD2 (5 bases). V was shortened by 7 bases and J by 0 bases, with 13 bases between the two germline ends. CDR1 is GTSNPN, CDR2 SVGIG, per germline (reference sequence). The CDR3 consists of 13 residues. CDR3 nucleotide sequence: TGTGCCTCTACTAGTCCTGGCTCCTACGAGCAGTACTTC. Amino acid sequence: CASTSPGSYEQYF.

V usage is TRBV7-9 and J usage is TRBJ1-2; D remains unclear. CDR1 and CDR2 (germline): SEHNR, FQNEAQ (reference sequence). The CDR3 loop spans 14 amino acids. Trimming took off 3 bases at V and 5 bases at J, with 13 bases between the two ends. The CDR3 DNA sequence: TGTGCCAGCAGCTTGGAGAACAAGGTGTATGGCTACACCTTC. This gives the protein CASSLENKVYGYTF.